Listed below are T cell receptor beta chains from one sample, sequenced in a study of T-cell reconstitution after alpha-beta-depleted transplantation in children. TCRdb processed the PCR reads anew with MiXCR; each CDR3 protein has one entry. The table lists about 180,000 distinct CDR3 sequences, 8.5% to 14% of them singletons. This specimen consisted of PBMCs, obtained before TCRalphabeta/CD19-depleted stem cell transplant. The receptors shown here come from a boy under 10 years old with acute myeloid leukemia, due to receive a stem cell transplant. Each CDR3 is given with its conserved first and last residue. D genes are given only for firm matches. Rows may omit the clone size; those that give it use once, few, many or a size class.

>TRBJ2-1|TRBV14|many|14|TRBD1
CASSPNTGGHEQFF
TGTGCCAGCAGCCCGAACACAGGGGGCCATGAGCAGTTCTTC
>TRBJ2-1|TRBV6-5|many|15|TRBD1
CASRNPGQGRDEQFF
TGTGCCAGCCGAAATCCCGGACAGGGAAGGGATGAGCAGTTCTTC
>TRBJ1-4|TRBV11-2|many|15|.
CASSLGGQGLEKLFF
TGTGCCAGCAGCTTGGGCGGCCAGGGGCTCGAAAAACTGTTTTTT
>TRBJ1-1|TRBV12-3/TRBV12-4|many|12|.
CASSRGRVEAFF
TGTGCCAGCAGTCGCGGACGGGTCGAAGCTTTCTTT
>TRBJ2-5|TRBV5-1|.|14|TRBD2
CASSTGTSRETQYF
TGCGCCAGCAGCACCGGGACTAGCCGGGAGACCCAGTACTTC
>TRBJ2-1|TRBV5-5|many|16|.
CASSLSHNTAYNEQFF
TGTGCCAGCAGCTTGTCCCACAACACCGCCTACAATGAGCAGTTCTTC
>TRBJ2-3|TRBV29-1|many|16|TRBD2
CSVASGGLPHTDTQYF
TGCAGCGTTGCTAGCGGGGGGTTACCCCACACAGATACGCAGTATTTT
>TRBJ2-1|TRBV7-6|few|18|TRBD2
CASSLFTSGRARSNEQFF
TGTGCCAGCAGCTTATTCACTAGCGGGAGGGCCCGGTCCAATGAGCAGTTCTTC
>TRBJ2-7|TRBV5-1|many|16|.
CASSFGAGTQWGEQYF
TGCGCCAGCAGCTTTGGGGCCGGGACGCAATGGGGTGAGCAGTACTTC
>TRBJ1-3|TRBV20-1|many|13|.
CSASRSQGNTIYF
TGCAGTGCCAGCAGAAGTCAGGGAAACACCATATATTTT
>TRBJ2-6|TRBV12-3/TRBV12-4|many|16|.
CASTRSGGSGANVLTF
TGTGCCAGCACACGGAGCGGTGGATCTGGGGCCAACGTCCTGACTTTC
>TRBJ2-3|TRBV9|many|16|TRBD2
CASSVRSGSVSDTQYF
TGTGCCAGCAGCGTAAGGAGCGGGAGCGTGTCGGATACGCAGTATTTT
>TRBJ2-5|TRBV12-3/TRBV12-4|many|13|.
CASRKGTEETQYF
TGTGCCAGCAGGAAAGGGACGGAAGAGACCCAGTACTTC
>TRBJ1-2|TRBV12-5|.|15|TRBD1
CASGFAGTGRSGYTF
TGTGCTAGTGGTTTCGCCGGGACAGGGAGGTCCGGCTACACCTTC
>TRBJ2-3|TRBV5-1|many|15|.
CASSSGTGFTDTQYF
TGCGCCAGCAGCTCCGGCACGGGATTCACAGATACGCAGTATTTT
>TRBJ1-1|TRBV12-3/TRBV12-4|many|14|.
CASSLGLMNTEAFF
TGTGCCAGCAGTTTGGGGTTGATGAACACTGAAGCTTTCTTT